This T cell receptor beta chain was identified in a study of blood T cell repertoires in COVID-19. Study overall: Nucleic acid was either cDNA or gDNA, and it came from T cells, B-cell-depleted T cells, or PBMCs.

Participants came from around 25 US areas, aged roughly 18 to 100 years. V was trimmed by 4 bases and J by 4 bases, leaving 7 bases between them. Germline CDR1 WSHSY, CDR2 SAAADI. This CDR3 has 12 amino acids. Per the original data handling: Counts of nucleated cells, estimated from reference gene primer amplification, were obtained. Method: immunoSEQ multiplex PCR; TCRdb's copy keeps in-frame clones and lacks some. D and trimming were read from the DNA, whereas the V and J calls and clone size are those reported in that table. This table holds 370,000 or so clones, about 90% found once. V gene TRBV10-2 combines with J gene TRBJ1-2; no firm D call. What was sequenced was PBMCs or T cells enriched from blood (not recorded which). The clonotype originates from a man aged 25 to 45 who had recovered from COVID-19. Here the CDR3 reads CASSGDTYGYTF. The CDR3 DNA reads as TGCGCCAGCAGTGGAGACACCTATGGCTACACCTTC.